This T cell receptor beta chain stems from a study of T cell responses to AZD1222 COVID-19 vaccine. Findings and caveats of the study: Reportedly, nearly half of unique spike TCRs recognized epitopes outside B.1.351/B.1.1.7 mutations. Every sample of the repertoires postdated the peak T cell response.

TCRdb keeps only in-frame clones here, not all; method: immunoSEQ multiplex PCR. The table has 100,000 to 150,000 clones, 90% seen once. With respect to this clone: The antigen is not known.

Trimming pared 8 bases from V and 0 bases from J, leaving 18 bases between. The CDR3 covers 15 residues. Germline CDR1 reads SGDLS; CDR2 reads YYNGEE. The chain has TRBV9 and TRBJ2-7, with a tentative D call TRBD2 (6 bases). The source was peripheral blood, collected on day 0 of AZD1222 vaccination. The sequence was collected from an adult in good health. DNA of the CDR3: TGTGCCAGTTCCATCGGGGGTATCAGCTCCTACGAGCAGTACTTC. This codes for CASSIGGISSYEQYF.